Sequencing of this TCR beta chain was carried out in a study of T cell changes during pregnancy in multiple sclerosis. CDR1 and CDR2 from the germline V gene are SGHRS and YFSETQ. Germline trimming cut 2 bases from V and 2 bases from J; bases unmatched to any gene: 3. The CDR3 is 14 residues long. Data came from immunoSEQ multiplex PCR; TCRdb stores just in-frame clones and leaves some out. In the table there are 41,000 or so clones, roughly nine tenths of which are singletons. The chain links TRBV5-1 to TRBJ2-5, with 7 positions matching TRBD2. The receptor comes from a female donor with multiple sclerosis, enrolled in a pregnancy study. Source: CD4+ T cells from peripheral blood mononuclear cells, taken in the first trimester of pregnancy. CDR3 region: CASSLSGDQETQYF. The CDR3 coding sequence is TGCGCCAGCAGCTTAAGCGGGGATCAAGAGACCCAGTACTTC.